The rows below give T cell receptor beta chains drawn from one sample of a study of blood T cells in healthy people across ages. TCRdb ran MiXCR on the 5' RACE reads and lists one entry per CDR3 protein. The data contain about 1.6 million distinct CDR3 sequences, 30% to 40% of them singletons. Specimen: blood. All receptors derive from a woman in her 30s in good health. CDR3s include the opening cysteine and the closing phenylalanine or tryptophan. Each record gives: J gene, clone size, D gene, V gene, CDR3 protein, CDR3 DNA. The D gene is left open where the match is weak. Part of the rows lack a size; the others show once, few, many or a class for expanded clones.

j_gene: TRBJ2-1
abundance: .
d_gene: .
v_gene: TRBV20-1
CDR3aa: CSARGLQVHEQFF
CDR3nt: TGCAGTGCTAGAGGACTCCAGGTCCATGAGCAGTTCTTC

j_gene: TRBJ1-2
abundance: .
d_gene: .
v_gene: TRBV30
CDR3aa: CAWSVKGYERGYTF
CDR3nt: TGTGCCTGGAGTGTTAAGGGTTACGAAAGGGGCTACACCTTC

j_gene: TRBJ2-7
abundance: few
d_gene: TRBD2
v_gene: TRBV5-1
CDR3aa: CASRRTGTSSYEQYF
CDR3nt: TGCGCCAGCAGAAGAACCGGGACTAGCTCCTACGAGCAGTACTTC

j_gene: TRBJ2-1
abundance: few
d_gene: TRBD2
v_gene: TRBV5-1
CDR3aa: CASSLIGTSSYNEQFF
CDR3nt: TGCGCCAGCAGCTTGATCGGGACTAGCTCCTACAATGAGCAGTTCTTC

j_gene: TRBJ2-5
abundance: many
d_gene: TRBD1
v_gene: TRBV28
CDR3aa: CASSFGAGGTETQYF
CDR3nt: TGTGCCAGCAGTTTTGGGGCAGGGGGCACGGAGACCCAGTACTTC

j_gene: TRBJ2-6
abundance: few
d_gene: TRBD2
v_gene: TRBV28
CDR3aa: CASGVAGSSGANVLTF
CDR3nt: TGTGCCAGCGGAGTAGCGGGGAGCTCTGGGGCCAACGTCCTGACTTTC

j_gene: TRBJ2-3
abundance: .
d_gene: TRBD1
v_gene: TRBV15
CDR3aa: CATSSEGARTDTQYF
CDR3nt: TGTGCCACCAGCAGCGAGGGGGCTCGGACAGATACGCAGTATTTT

j_gene: TRBJ2-1
abundance: .
d_gene: .
v_gene: TRBV24-1
CDR3aa: CATSDPTVEQFF
CDR3nt: TGTGCCACCAGTGACCCCACCGTTGAGCAGTTCTTC

j_gene: TRBJ2-3
abundance: few
d_gene: .
v_gene: TRBV2
CDR3aa: CASSQDLSRGTQYF
CDR3nt: TGTGCCAGCAGCCAGGACTTGTCTCGGGGTACGCAGTATTTT

j_gene: TRBJ2-3
abundance: .
d_gene: TRBD2
v_gene: TRBV5-1
CDR3aa: CASSLVGQRGPTDTQYF
CDR3nt: TGCGCCAGTAGCTTGGTGGGGCAGCGGGGGCCCACAGATACGCAGTATTTT

j_gene: TRBJ2-5
abundance: few
d_gene: TRBD2
v_gene: TRBV29-1
CDR3aa: CSGDSGRGETQYF
CDR3nt: TGCAGCGGTGATAGCGGGAGAGGTGAGACCCAGTACTTC